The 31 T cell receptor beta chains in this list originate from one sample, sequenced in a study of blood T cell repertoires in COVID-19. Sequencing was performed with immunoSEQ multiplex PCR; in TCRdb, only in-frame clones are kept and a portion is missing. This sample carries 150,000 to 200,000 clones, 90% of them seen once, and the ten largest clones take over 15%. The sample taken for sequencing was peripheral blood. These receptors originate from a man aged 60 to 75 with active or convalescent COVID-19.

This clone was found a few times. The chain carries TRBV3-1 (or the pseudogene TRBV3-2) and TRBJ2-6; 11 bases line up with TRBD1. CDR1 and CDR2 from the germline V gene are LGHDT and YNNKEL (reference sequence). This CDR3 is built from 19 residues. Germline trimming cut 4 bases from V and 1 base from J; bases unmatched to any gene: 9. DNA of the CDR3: TGTGCCAGCAGCCCACGGACTGGGACAGGGGGGTCTGGGGCCAACGTCCTGACTTTC. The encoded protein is CASSPRTGTGGSGANVLTF.

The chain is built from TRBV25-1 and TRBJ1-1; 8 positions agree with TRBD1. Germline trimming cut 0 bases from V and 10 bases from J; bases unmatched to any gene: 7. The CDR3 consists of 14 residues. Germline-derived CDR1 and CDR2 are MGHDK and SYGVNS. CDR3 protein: CASSEYRTGTAAFF. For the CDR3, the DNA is TGTGCCAGCAGTGAATACCGGACAGGGACCGCAGCTTTCTTT.

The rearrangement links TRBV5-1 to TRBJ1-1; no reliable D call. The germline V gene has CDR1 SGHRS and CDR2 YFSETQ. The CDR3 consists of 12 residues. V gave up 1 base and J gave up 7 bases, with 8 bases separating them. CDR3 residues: CASSLLGVEAFF. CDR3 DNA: TGCGCCAGCAGCTTGCTTGGAGTTGAAGCTTTCTTT. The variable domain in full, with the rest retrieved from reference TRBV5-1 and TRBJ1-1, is KAGVTQTPRYLIKTRGQQVTLSCSPISGHRSVSWYQQTPGQGLQFLFEYFSETQRNKGNFPGRFSGRQFSNSRSEMNVSTLELGDSALYLCASSLLGVEAFFGQGTRLTVV.

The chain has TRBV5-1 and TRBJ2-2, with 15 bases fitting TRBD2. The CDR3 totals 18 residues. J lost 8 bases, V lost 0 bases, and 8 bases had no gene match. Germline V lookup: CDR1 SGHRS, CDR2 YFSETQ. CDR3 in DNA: TGCGCCAGCAGCTTGGTACCAGGACTAGCGGGAGGGCCTGGGGAGCTGTTTTTT. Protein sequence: CASSLVPGLAGGPGELFF.

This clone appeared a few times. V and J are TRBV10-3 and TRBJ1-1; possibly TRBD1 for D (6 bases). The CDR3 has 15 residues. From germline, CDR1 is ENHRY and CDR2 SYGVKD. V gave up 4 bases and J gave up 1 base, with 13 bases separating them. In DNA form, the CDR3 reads TGTGCCATCAGTGTGGGGGGGGCGCAGAACACTGAAGCTTTCTTT. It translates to CAISVGGAQNTEAFF.

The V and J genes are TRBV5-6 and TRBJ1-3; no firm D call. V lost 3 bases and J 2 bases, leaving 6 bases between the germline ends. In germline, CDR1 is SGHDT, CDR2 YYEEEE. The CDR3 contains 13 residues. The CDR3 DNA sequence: TGTGCCAGCAGCTCTGTTGCTGGAAACACCATATATTTT. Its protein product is CASSSVAGNTIYF.

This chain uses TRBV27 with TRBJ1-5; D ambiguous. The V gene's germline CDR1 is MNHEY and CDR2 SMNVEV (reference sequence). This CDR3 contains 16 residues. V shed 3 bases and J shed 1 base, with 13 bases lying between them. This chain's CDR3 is CASSFVRPESNQPQHF. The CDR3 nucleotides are TGTGCCAGCAGTTTCGTGCGGCCCGAGAGCAATCAGCCCCAGCATTTT.

In DNA, the CDR3 is TGTGCCAGTAGGGGTCTAGCGGGAGGGCCCGGAGAGACCCAGTACTTC. Its protein is CASRGLAGGPGETQYF. The gene calls are TRBV19 and TRBJ2-5; 12 bases match TRBD2. CDR3 length: 16 amino acids. V lost 6 bases, J lost 4 bases, and 9 bases stayed unmatched. Germline CDR1 reads LNHDA; CDR2 reads SQIVND (reference sequence).

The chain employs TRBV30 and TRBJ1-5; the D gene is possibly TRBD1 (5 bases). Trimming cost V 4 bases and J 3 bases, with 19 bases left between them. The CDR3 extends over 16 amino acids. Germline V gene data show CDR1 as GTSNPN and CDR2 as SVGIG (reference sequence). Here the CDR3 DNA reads TGTGCCTGGAAGTCCCGCGGGGGACCAAACAATCAGCCCCAGCATTTT. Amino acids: CAWKSRGGPNNQPQHF. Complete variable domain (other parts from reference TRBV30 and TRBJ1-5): SQTIHQWPATLVQPVGSPLSLECTVEGTSNPNLYWYRQAAGRGLQLLFYSVGIGQISSEVPQNLSASRPQDRQFILSSKKLLLSDSGFYLCAWKSRGGPNNQPQHFGDGTRLSIL.

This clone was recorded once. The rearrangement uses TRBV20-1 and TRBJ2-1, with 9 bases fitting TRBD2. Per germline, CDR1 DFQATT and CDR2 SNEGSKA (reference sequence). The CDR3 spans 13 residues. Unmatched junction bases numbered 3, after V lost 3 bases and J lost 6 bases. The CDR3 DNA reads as TGCAGTGCTAGTCTAGCGGGGCCCAATGAGCAGTTCTTC. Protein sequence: CSASLAGPNEQFF.

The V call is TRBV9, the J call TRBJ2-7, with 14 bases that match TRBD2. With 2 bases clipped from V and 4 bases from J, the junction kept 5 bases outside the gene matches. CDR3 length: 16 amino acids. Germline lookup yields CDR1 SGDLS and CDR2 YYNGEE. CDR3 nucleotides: TGTGCCAGCAGCGTCGGGACTAGCGGGAGTTGGTACGAGCAGTACTTC. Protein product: CASSVGTSGSWYEQYF.

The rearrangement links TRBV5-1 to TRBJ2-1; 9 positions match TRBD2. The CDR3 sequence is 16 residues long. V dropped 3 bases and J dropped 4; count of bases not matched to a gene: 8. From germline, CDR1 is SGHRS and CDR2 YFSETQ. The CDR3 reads CASSSSSGESYNEQFF. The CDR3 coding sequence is TGCGCCAGCAGCTCCTCTAGCGGGGAGAGTTACAATGAGCAGTTCTTC. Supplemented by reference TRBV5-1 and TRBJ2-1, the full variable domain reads KAGVTQTPRYLIKTRGQQVTLSCSPISGHRSVSWYQQTPGQGLQFLFEYFSETQRNKGNFPGRFSGRQFSNSRSEMNVSTLELGDSALYLCASSSSSGESYNEQFFGPGTRLTVL.

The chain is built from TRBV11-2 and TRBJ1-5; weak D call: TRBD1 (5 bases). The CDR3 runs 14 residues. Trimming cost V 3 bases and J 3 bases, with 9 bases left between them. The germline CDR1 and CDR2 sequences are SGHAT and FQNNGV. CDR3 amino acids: CASSFGATNQPQHF. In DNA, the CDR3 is TGTGCCAGCAGCTTTGGGGCTACCAATCAGCCCCAGCATTTT. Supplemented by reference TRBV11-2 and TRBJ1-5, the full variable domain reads EAGVAQSPRYKIIEKRQSVAFWCNPISGHATLYWYQQILGQGPKLLIQFQNNGVVDDSQLPKDRFSAERLKGVDSTLKIQPAKLEDSAVYLCASSFGATNQPQHFGDGTRLSIL.

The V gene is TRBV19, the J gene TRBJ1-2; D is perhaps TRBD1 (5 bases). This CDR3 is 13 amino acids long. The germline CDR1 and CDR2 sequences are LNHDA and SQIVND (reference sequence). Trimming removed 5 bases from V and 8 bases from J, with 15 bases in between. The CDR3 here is CASSRQGSSGYTF. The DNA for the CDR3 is TGTGCCAGTAGTCGGCAGGGAAGTAGCGGCTACACCTTC.

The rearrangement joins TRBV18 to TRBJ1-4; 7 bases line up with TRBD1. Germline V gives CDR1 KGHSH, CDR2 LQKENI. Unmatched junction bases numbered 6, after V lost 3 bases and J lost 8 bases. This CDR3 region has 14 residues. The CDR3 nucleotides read TGTGCCAGCTCACCGACAGGGATGGAAGAAAAACTGTTTTTT. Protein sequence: CASSPTGMEEKLFF.

CDR3 sequence: CASSPGATGGGNTIYF. CDR3 DNA sequence: TGTGCCAGCTCACCAGGTGCTACAGGGGGAGGAAACACCATATATTTT. The genes are TRBV18 and TRBJ1-3; 8 nucleotides align to TRBD1. CDR3 length: 16 amino acids. With 2 bases clipped from V and 4 bases from J, the junction kept 7 bases outside the gene matches. Per germline, CDR1 KGHSH and CDR2 LQKENI.

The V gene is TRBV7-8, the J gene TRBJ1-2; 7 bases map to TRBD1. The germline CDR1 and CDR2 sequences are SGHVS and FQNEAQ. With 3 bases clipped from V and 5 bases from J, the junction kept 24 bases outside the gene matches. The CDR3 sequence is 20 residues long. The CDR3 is CASSFRARASGQGGMYGYTF. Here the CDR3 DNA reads TGTGCCAGCAGCTTTAGGGCCCGGGCGTCCGGGCAGGGGGGAATGTATGGCTACACCTTC.

CDR3 sequence: CASSPGQGQQREKLFF. CDR3 DNA sequence: TGTGCCAGCAGCCCGGGACAGGGGCAGCAAAGGGAAAAACTGTTTTTT. The chain is built from TRBV7-9 and TRBJ1-4; TRBD1 matches 10 bases. The germline gives CDR1 SEHNR, CDR2 FQNEAQ (reference sequence). The CDR3 runs to 16 residues. The J segment lost 8 bases and the V segment lost 5 bases, leaving 11 bases of the junction unmatched.

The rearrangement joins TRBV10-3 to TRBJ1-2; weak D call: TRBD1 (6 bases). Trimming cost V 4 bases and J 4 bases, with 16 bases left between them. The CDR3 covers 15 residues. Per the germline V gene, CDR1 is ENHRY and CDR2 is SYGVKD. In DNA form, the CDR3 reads TGTGCCATCAGTGTTGGGGGCCACCTAGGCTATGGCTACACCTTC. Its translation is CAISVGGHLGYGYTF.

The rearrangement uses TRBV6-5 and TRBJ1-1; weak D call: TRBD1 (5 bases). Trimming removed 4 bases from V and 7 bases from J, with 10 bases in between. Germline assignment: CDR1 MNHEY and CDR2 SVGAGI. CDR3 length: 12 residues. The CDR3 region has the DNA TGTGCCAGCAGTTGGGGGAGGGGTGAAGCTTTCTTT. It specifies CASSWGRGEAFF.

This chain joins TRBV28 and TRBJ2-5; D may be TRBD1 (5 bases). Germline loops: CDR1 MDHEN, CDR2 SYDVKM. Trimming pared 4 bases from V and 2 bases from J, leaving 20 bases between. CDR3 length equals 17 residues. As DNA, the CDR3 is TGTGCCAGCAGTTCTGAACCTCCAGGGCAGAAACAAGAGACCCAGTACTTC. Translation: CASSSEPPGQKQETQYF.

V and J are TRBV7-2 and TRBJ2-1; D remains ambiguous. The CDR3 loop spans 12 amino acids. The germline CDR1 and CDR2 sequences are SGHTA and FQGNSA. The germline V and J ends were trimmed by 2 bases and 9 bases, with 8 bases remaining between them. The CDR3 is CASSLQVREQFF. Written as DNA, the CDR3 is TGTGCCAGCAGCTTACAGGTTCGTGAGCAGTTCTTC.

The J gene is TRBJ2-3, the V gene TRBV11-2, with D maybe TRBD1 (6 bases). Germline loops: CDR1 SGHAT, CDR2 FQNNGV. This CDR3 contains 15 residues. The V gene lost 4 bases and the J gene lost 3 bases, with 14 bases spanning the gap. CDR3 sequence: CASSSLLRGTDTQYF. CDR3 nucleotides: TGTGCCAGCAGCTCTCTTCTCAGGGGAACAGATACGCAGTATTTT.

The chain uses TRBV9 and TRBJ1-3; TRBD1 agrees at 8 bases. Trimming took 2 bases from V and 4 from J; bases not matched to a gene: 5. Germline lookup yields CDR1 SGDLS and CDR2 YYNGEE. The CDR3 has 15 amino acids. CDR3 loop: CASSVQGARGNTIYF. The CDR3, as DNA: TGTGCCAGCAGCGTTCAGGGGGCGCGAGGAAACACCATATATTTT.

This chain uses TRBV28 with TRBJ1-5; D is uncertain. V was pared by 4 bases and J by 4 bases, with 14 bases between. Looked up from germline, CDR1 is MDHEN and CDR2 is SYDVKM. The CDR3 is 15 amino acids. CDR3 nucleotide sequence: TGTGCCAGCAGTTCTAGTAGCAGTTTTAATCAGCCCCAGCATTTT. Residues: CASSSSSSFNQPQHF.

The DNA for the CDR3 is TGCAGCGTTGAAGTAGGGTGGGAGGCCAACGCCGGGGAGCTGTTTTTT. This encodes CSVEVGWEANAGELFF. V gene TRBV29-1 combines with J gene TRBJ2-2, with D maybe TRBD2 (6 bases). V was trimmed by 1 base and J by 6 bases, leaving 18 bases between them. The V gene's germline CDR1 is SQVTM and CDR2 ANQGSEA. This CDR3 is built from 16 residues.

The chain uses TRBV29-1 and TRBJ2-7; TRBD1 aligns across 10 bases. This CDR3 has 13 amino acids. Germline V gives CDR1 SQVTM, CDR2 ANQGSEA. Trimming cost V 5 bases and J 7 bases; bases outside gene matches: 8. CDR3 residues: CSVSRTGGGEQYF. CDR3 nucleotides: TGCAGCGTTTCAAGGACAGGGGGAGGTGAGCAGTACTTC.

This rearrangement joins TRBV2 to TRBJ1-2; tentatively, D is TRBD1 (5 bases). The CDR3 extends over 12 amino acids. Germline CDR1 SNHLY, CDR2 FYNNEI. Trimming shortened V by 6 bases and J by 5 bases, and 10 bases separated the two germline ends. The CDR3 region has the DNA TGTGCCAGCAGCCAACAGGATTATGGCTACACCTTC. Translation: CASSQQDYGYTF. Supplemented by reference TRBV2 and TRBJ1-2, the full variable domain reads EPEVTQTPSHQVTQMGQEVILRCVPISNHLYFYWYRQILGQKVEFLVSFYNNEISEKSEIFDDQFSVERPDGSNFTLKIRSTKLEDSAMYFCASSQQDYGYTFGSGTRLTVV.

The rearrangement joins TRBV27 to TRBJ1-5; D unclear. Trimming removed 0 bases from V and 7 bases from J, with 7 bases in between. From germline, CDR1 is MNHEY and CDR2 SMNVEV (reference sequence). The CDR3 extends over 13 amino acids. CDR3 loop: CASSLSTGQPQHF. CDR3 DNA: TGTGCCAGCAGTTTATCTACGGGACAGCCCCAGCATTTT.

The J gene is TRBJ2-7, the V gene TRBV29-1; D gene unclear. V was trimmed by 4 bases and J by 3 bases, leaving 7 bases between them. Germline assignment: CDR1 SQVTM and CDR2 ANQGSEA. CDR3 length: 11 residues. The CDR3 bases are TGCAGCGTTGGCAGGAACTACGAGCAGTACTTC. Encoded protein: CSVGRNYEQYF.

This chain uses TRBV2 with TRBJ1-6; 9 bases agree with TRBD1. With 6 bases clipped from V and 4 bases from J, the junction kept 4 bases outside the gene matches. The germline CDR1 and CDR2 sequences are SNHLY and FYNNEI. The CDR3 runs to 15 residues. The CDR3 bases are TGTGCCAGCAGCCCGGGACAGGGTTATAATTCACCCCTCCACTTT. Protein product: CASSPGQGYNSPLHF.